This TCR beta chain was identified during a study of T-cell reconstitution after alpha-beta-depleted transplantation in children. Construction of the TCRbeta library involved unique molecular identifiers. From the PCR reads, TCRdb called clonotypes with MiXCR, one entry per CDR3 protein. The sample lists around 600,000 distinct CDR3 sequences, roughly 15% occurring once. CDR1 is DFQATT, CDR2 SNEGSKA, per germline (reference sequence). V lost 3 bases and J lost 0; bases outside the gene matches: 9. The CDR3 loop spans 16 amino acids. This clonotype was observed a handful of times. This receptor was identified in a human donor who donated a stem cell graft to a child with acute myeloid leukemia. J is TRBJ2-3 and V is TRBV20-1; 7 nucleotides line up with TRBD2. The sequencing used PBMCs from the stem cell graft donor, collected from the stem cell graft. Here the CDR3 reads CSARGGGAHSTDTQYF. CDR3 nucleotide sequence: TGCAGTGCTAGGGGGGGGGGAGCTCATAGCACAGATACGCAGTATTTT.